These 2 T cell receptor beta chains originate from one sample sequenced in a study of high-grade serous ovarian cancer treatment subgroups. Tumor samples were taken before definitive surgery or chemotherapy. The assay was immunoSEQ multiplex PCR, and TCRdb's table has in-frame clones only and misses some. The repertoire holds 1,500 to 1,800 clones, with roughly two thirds as singletons. The sequencing sample was made of tumor tissue. Receptor source: a human donor with high-grade serous ovarian cancer.

There are a few counts of this clone. J is TRBJ2-7 and V is TRBV30; possibly TRBD2 for D (5 bases). This CDR3 comprises 13 residues. The ends were cut back, 1 base at V and 5 bases at J, with 12 bases in the middle. Per germline, CDR1 GTSNPN and CDR2 SVGIG (reference sequence). CDR3 region: CAWSDVRADEQYF. In nucleotides, the CDR3 is TGTGCCTGGAGTGACGTGCGGGCTGACGAGCAGTACTTC.

In its sample, this clone was seen a few times. At one boundary the junction diverges from the germline segment, which might be a read error. The chain uses TRBV11-2 and TRBJ1-5; D gene unclear. Per germline, CDR1 SGHAT and CDR2 FQNNGV. The CDR3 is 15 residues long. This CDR3 reads CASSQDGFLYQPQHF. CDR3 DNA: TGCGCCAGCAGCCAAGATGGATTCCTCTATCAGCCCCAGCATTTT.